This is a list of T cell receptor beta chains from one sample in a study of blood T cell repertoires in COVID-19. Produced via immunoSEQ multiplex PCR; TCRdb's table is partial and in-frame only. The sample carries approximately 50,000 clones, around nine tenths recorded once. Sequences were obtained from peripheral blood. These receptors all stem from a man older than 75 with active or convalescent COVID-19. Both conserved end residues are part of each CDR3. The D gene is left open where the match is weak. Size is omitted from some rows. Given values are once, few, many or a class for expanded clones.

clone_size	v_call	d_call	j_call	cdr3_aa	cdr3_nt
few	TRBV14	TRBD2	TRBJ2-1	CASSLLRLATYNEQFF	TGTGCCAGCAGCCTCCTAAGACTAGCGACGTACAATGAGCAGTTCTTC
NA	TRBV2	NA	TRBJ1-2	CASSERSPDISYGYTF	TGTGCCAGCAGTGAAAGATCCCCGGACATATCCTATGGCTACACCTTC
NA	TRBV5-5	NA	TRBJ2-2	CASSLLLGASGELFF	TGTGCCAGCAGCTTGCTTCTGGGGGCATCCGGGGAGCTGTTTTTT
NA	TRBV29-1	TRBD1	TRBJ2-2	CSVGGQGTGELFF	TGCAGCGTTGGAGGACAGGGGACCGGGGAGCTGTTTTTT
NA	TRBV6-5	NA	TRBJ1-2	CASSRGGNYGYTF	TGTGCCAGCAGTAGGGGGGGGAACTATGGCTACACCTTC
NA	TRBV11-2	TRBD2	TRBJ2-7	CALGSGSSYEQYF	TGTGCCCTTGGTAGCGGGAGCTCCTACGAGCAGTACTTC
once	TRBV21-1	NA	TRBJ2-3	CASSAGIPTDTQYF	TGTGCCAGCTCCGCCGGGATTCCGACAGATACGCAGTATTTT
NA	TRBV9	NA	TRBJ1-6	CASSVDSRQGQSPLHF	TGTGCCAGCAGCGTAGATTCCCGCCAGGGGCAGTCACCCCTCCACTTT
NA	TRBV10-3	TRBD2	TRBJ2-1	CAVRRTSGGASGFNEQFF	TGTGCCGTCCGACGTACTAGCGGGGGGGCCAGTGGATTCAATGAGCAGTTCTTC
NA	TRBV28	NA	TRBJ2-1	CASSLSTGTHNEQFF	TGTGCCAGCAGTTTATCCACCGGGACTCACAATGAGCAGTTCTTC
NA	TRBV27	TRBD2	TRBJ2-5	CASSPIRGGGRETQYF	TGTGCCAGCAGTCCTATTCGCGGGGGGGGCCGGGAGACCCAGTACTTC
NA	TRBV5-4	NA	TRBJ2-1	CASSLVIRSGDSYNEQFF	TGTGCCAGCAGCTTGGTGATTCGATCAGGGGACTCCTACAATGAGCAGTTCTTC
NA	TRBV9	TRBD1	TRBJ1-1	CASNVDTGGTEAFF	TGTGCCAGCAACGTAGATACAGGGGGCACTGAAGCTTTCTTT
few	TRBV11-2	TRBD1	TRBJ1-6	CASSLRGQGNSPLHF	TGTGCCAGCAGCTTGAGGGGACAGGGAAATTCACCCCTCCACTTT
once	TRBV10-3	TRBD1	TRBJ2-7	CAISELQGAQSEQYF	TGTGCCATCAGTGAACTACAGGGGGCGCAATCCGAGCAGTACTTC
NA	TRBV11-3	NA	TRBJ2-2	CASSLGTEITGELFF	TGTGCCAGCAGCTTAGGGACAGAAATCACCGGGGAGCTGTTTTTT
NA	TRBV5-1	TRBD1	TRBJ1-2	CASSLAGTGFNGYTF	TGCGCCAGCAGCTTGGCTGGGACAGGGTTTAATGGCTACACCTTC
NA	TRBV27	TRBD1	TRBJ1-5	CASSWTGGNQPQHF	TGTGCCAGCAGTTGGACAGGAGGCAATCAGCCCCAGCATTTT
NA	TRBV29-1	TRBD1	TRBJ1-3	CSVETTGGISGNTIYF	TGCAGCGTTGAAACCACAGGGGGTATCTCTGGAAACACCATATATTTT
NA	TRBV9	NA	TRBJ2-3	CASSPWGGAGTDTQYF	TGTGCCAGCAGCCCGTGGGGGGGCGCAGGGACAGATACGCAGTATTTT
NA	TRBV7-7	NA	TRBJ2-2	CASSIGAGTGELFF	TGTGCCAGCAGTATCGGCGCGGGGACCGGGGAGCTGTTTTTT
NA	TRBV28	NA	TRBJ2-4	CASRQGRHIQYF	TGTGCCAGCAGACAGGGGAGGCACATTCAGTACTTC
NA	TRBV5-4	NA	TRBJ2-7	CASSLGPGESYEQYF	TGTGCCAGCAGCTTGGGGCCGGGGGAGTCCTACGAGCAGTACTTC